The 11 T cell receptor beta chains below were found in one sample sequenced in a study of response to subunit inactivated influenza vaccine (dated 2018 in TCRdb). The method was RT-PCR. The reads were generated on an Illumina HiSeq 2500. Using fastp at Q25 and MiXCR, TCRdb reprocessed the public reads and kept productive beta chains. Rows are unified per CDR3 protein, each entry keeping the most common DNA and genes. The table for this sample lists fewer than 550,000 distinct CDR3 sequences; about 25% of them were counted only once. 1.5% to 2% of the sample lies in the top ten. The specimen was CD4+ T cells sorted from PBMCs, collected roughly 5 days after vaccination. These receptors all stem from a man in his forties or fifties who received an inactivated influenza vaccine. Donor details come from another sample of the same person, matched by shared clones.

This clonotype has just a few counts. The V gene is TRBV5-5, the J gene TRBJ1-1; tentative D call: TRBD1 (5 bases). The CDR3 covers 15 residues. Germline lookup yields CDR1 SGHKS and CDR2 YYEKEE (reference sequence). V lost 1 base and J 1 base, leaving 11 bases between the germline ends. The CDR3, as DNA: TGTGCCAGCAGCTTGCTGGGGGGGAGGAACACTGAAGCTTTCTTT. Translated: CASSLLGGRNTEAFF. Based on the CDR3 plus reference TRBV5-5 and TRBJ1-1, the full variable domain is DAGVTQSPTHLIKTRGQQVTLRCSPISGHKSVSWYQQVLGQGPQFIFQYYEKEERGRGNFPDRFSARQFPNYSSELNVNALLLGDSALYLCASSLLGGRNTEAFFGQGTRLTVV.

This clonotype appeared a few times. The V call is TRBV18, the J call TRBJ1-6; D might be TRBD1 (5 bases). The V end lost 1 base, the J end lost 4 bases, and 5 bases lay between the germline ends. The CDR3 contains 14 residues. From germline, CDR1 is KGHSH and CDR2 LQKENI. The CDR3 DNA is TGTGCCAGCTCACCACAGGGGTATAATTCACCCCTCCACTTT. The encoded protein is CASSPQGYNSPLHF.

The rearrangement uses TRBV4-1 and TRBJ1-5, with D tentatively TRBD1 (5 bases). CDR1 is MGHRA, CDR2 YSYEKL, per germline. This CDR3 is built from 16 residues. V was cut by 0 bases and J by 0 bases, with 9 bases left in between. The CDR3, as DNA: TGCGCCAGCAGCCAAGAAACAGGTTATAGCAATCAGCCCCAGCATTTT. Translating it yields CASSQETGYSNQPQHF.

This clonotype has more than one count but fewer than ten. The chain carries TRBV20-1 and TRBJ2-7; TRBD2 is a possible D gene (6 bases). The CDR3 contains 16 residues. V was shortened by 2 bases and J by 1 base, with 18 bases between the two germline ends. The germline V gene has CDR1 DFQATT and CDR2 SNEGSKA (reference sequence). As DNA, the CDR3 is TGCAGTGCTAGAACCCCCCGATTTGCGGGGTCCTACGAGCAGTACTTC. Residues: CSARTPRFAGSYEQYF.

This clonotype was picked up many times. V is TRBV5-1 and J is TRBJ1-1; weak D call: TRBD1 (5 bases). The ends were cut back, 0 bases at V and 2 bases at J, with 8 bases in the middle. This CDR3 region has 14 residues. The V gene's germline CDR1 is SGHRS and CDR2 YFSETQ. CDR3 DNA: TGCGCCAGCAGCTTGGCCGACAGAAACACTGAAGCTTTCTTT. It translates to CASSLADRNTEAFF.

This clonotype was seen a few times. The chain uses TRBV12-3 or TRBV12-4 and TRBJ2-5; 9 positions match TRBD1. The length of the CDR3 is 14 residues. V dropped 5 bases and J dropped 5; count of bases not matched to a gene: 6. The CDR3, as DNA: TGTGCCAGCAGTCTCCGGGACAGGGTGGAGACCCAGTACTTC. It codes for CASSLRDRVETQYF.

The V and J genes are TRBV5-1 and TRBJ2-2, with no clear D. CDR1 and CDR2 (germline): SGHRS, YFSETQ. Trimming stripped 4 bases from V and 7 bases from J, with 14 bases between. The length of the CDR3 is 14 residues. This CDR3 is CASSPVGVVGELFF. The CDR3 DNA follows: TGCGCCAGCAGCCCGGTTGGGGTTGTCGGGGAGCTGTTTTTT.

In this sample, this clonotype turned up many times. The chain carries TRBV28 and TRBJ2-5, with D unclear. CDR3 length: 14 residues. Germline V gene lookup returns CDR1 MDHEN and CDR2 SYDVKM. With 6 bases removed from V and 5 bases from J, the gap between germline ends came to 16 bases. The DNA for the CDR3 is TGTGCCAGCAGCCGATCATCGGCCCCGGAGACCCAGTACTTC. Its protein product is CASSRSSAPETQYF.

The rearrangement uses TRBV7-9 and TRBJ1-1; D is ambiguous. Per the germline V gene, CDR1 is SEHNR and CDR2 is FQNEAQ (reference sequence). Trimming took off 5 bases at V and 7 bases at J, with 8 bases between the two ends. This CDR3 comprises 11 residues. The CDR3 sequence: CASSRRNEAFF. The CDR3 DNA reads TGTGCCAGCAGCCGACGGAATGAAGCTTTCTTT. Based on the CDR3 plus reference TRBV7-9 and TRBJ1-1, the full variable domain is DTGVSQNPRHKITKRGQNVTFRCDPISEHNRLYWYRQTLGQGPEFLTYFQNEAQLEKSRLLSDRFSAERPKGSFSTLEIQRTEQGDSAMYLCASSRRNEAFFGQGTRLTVV.

This clonotype was detected a few times. The chain uses TRBV29-1 and TRBJ2-7; TRBD2 aligns across 7 bases. V lost 3 bases, J lost 0 bases, and 2 bases stayed unmatched. CDR1 and CDR2 from the germline V gene are SQVTM and ANQGSEA. The CDR3 consists of 13 residues. The CDR3 loop reads CSVEERGSYEQYF. Written as DNA, the CDR3 is TGCAGCGTTGAGGAGCGGGGCTCCTACGAGCAGTACTTC.

This clonotype was seen a handful of times. The rearrangement links TRBV25-1 to TRBJ1-1; D ambiguous. Per the germline V gene, CDR1 is MGHDK and CDR2 is SYGVNS. The CDR3 is made up of 13 amino acids. V was pared by 2 bases and J by 4 bases, with 8 bases between. The CDR3 region is CASSESVVTEAFF. For the CDR3, the DNA is TGTGCCAGCAGTGAAAGTGTTGTCACTGAAGCTTTCTTT.